Below are 9 T cell receptor beta chains sequenced from a single sample in a study of T cells in localized non-small cell lung cancer (dated by TCRdb to the early 2020s). Library prep was done by the immunoSEQ multiplex PCR assay. The source is immuneACCESS, and TCRdb retained only in-frame sequences with V and J called. Part of the clones is not carried over; for the studies checked, unresolved V genes explain less than half of this, and the remainder is unexplained. The sample has approximately 45,000 clones on record, approximately 80% of them singletons. The ten largest clonotypes hold over 15% of the sample. The input for sequencing was peripheral blood mononuclear cells, taken before any cancer treatment. These receptors were collected from a man aged 35 to 70 with stage III lung adenocarcinoma.

This chain uses TRBV7-6 with TRBJ1-5; D possibly corresponds to TRBD1 (5 bases). Trimming left V 3 bases short and J 0 bases short, with 15 bases between. The length of the CDR3 is 17 residues. Germline V gene lookup returns CDR1 SGHVS and CDR2 FNYEAQ. CDR3 sequence: CASSLGPAGHSNQPQHF. As DNA, the CDR3 is TGTGCCAGCAGCTTGGGGCCAGCTGGACATAGCAATCAGCCCCAGCATTTT. The complete variable domain, with remaining parts taken from reference TRBV7-6 and TRBJ1-5, reads GAGVSQSPRYKVTKRGQDVALRCDPISGHVSLYWYRQALGQGPEFLTYFNYEAQQDKSGLPNDRFSAERPEGSISTLTIQRTEQRDSAMYRCASSLGPAGHSNQPQHFGDGTRLSIL.

This clone was detected many times. This sequence joins TRBV12-5 and TRBJ2-5; D is unresolved. The CDR3 sequence is 17 residues long. Trimming removed 1 base from V and 1 base from J, with 16 bases in between. Germline loops: CDR1 LGHNT, CDR2 FRNRAP. CDR3 in DNA: TGTGCTAGTGGTTTGGGACGGATTAATGAGATCCAAGAGACCCAGTACTTC. Its protein is CASGLGRINEIQETQYF.

The table lists this clone with a few counts. The V and J genes are TRBV6-5 and TRBJ1-5; 7 bases match TRBD1. CDR3 length: 13 residues. Per the germline V gene, CDR1 is MNHEY and CDR2 is SVGAGI. Trimming removed 7 bases from V and 9 bases from J; junction bases left unmatched: 9. As DNA, the CDR3 is TGTGCCAGCACCTACAAGACAGGGAGGCCCCAGCATTTT. Translation gives CASTYKTGRPQHF.

The rearrangement joins TRBV6-1 to TRBJ2-5, with 9 bases lining up with TRBD1. This CDR3 is 15 amino acids long. Germline CDR1 is MNHNS and CDR2 is SASEGT. V gave up 5 bases and J gave up 1 base; unmatched junction bases: 5. The CDR3 nucleotides are TGTGCCAGCAGTACCATGACAGGGGGCCAAGAGACCCAGTACTTC. It yields the protein CASSTMTGGQETQYF.

The CDR3 protein is CASSATGGSEQFF. For the CDR3, the DNA is TGTGCCAGCAGTGCAACAGGGGGTAGTGAGCAGTTCTTC. The chain combines TRBV6-4 with TRBJ2-1; the match to TRBD1 covers 8 bases. This CDR3 is built from 13 residues. The germline CDR1 and CDR2 sequences are MRHNA and SNTAGT. V lost 4 bases and J lost 9; bases outside the gene matches: 5.

The chain is built from TRBV10-1 and TRBJ2-3; 7 bases fit TRBD2. V dropped 0 bases and J dropped 0; count of bases not matched to a gene: 6. Looked up from germline, CDR1 is WNHNN and CDR2 is SYGVQD (reference sequence). The CDR3 has 17 residues. This CDR3 reads CASSESPTSPSTDTQYF. CDR3 nucleotides: TGCGCCAGCAGTGAGTCGCCGACTAGCCCTAGCACAGATACGCAGTATTTT.

The V call is TRBV27, the J call TRBJ2-7, with 7 bases that match TRBD1. CDR1 and CDR2 from the germline V gene are MNHEY and SMNVEV (reference sequence). The CDR3 extends over 14 amino acids. V lost 6 bases and J lost 5; bases outside the gene matches: 10. This CDR3 reads CASSRTGVGNEQYF. The CDR3 DNA follows: TGTGCCAGCAGCAGAACAGGGGTGGGCAACGAGCAGTACTTC.

This clone has just a few counts. CDR3 in amino acids: CASSAQRVGELFF. CDR3 nucleotides: TGCGCCAGCAGTGCCCAAAGGGTAGGGGAGCTGTTTTTT. The chain recombines TRBV10-1 with TRBJ2-2; no clear D. Germline assignment: CDR1 WNHNN and CDR2 SYGVQD (reference sequence). The ends were cut back, 4 bases at V and 8 bases at J, with 11 bases in the middle. The length of the CDR3 is 13 residues.

This chain connects TRBV11-2 to TRBJ2-7, with D possibly being TRBD1 (5 bases). Germline V lookup: CDR1 SGHAT, CDR2 FQNNGV. This CDR3 has 14 residues. Trimming left V 0 bases short and J 3 bases short, with 9 bases between. The CDR3 protein is CASSLERQNYEQYF. The CDR3 DNA follows: TGTGCCAGCAGCTTAGAGAGACAGAACTACGAGCAGTACTTC. The whole variable domain, filled in from reference TRBV11-2 and TRBJ2-7, reads EAGVAQSPRYKIIEKRQSVAFWCNPISGHATLYWYQQILGQGPKLLIQFQNNGVVDDSQLPKDRFSAERLKGVDSTLKIQPAKLEDSAVYLCASSLERQNYEQYFGPGTRLTVT.